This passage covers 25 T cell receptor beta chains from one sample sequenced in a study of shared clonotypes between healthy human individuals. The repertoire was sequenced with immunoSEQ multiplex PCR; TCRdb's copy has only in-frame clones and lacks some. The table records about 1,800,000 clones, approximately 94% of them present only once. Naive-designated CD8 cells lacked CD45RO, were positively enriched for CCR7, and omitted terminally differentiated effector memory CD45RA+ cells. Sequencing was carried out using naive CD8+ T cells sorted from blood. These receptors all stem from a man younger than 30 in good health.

The CDR3 here is CASSLSGAGNTIYF. CDR3 DNA sequence: TGTGCCAGCAGCTTATCAGGGGCTGGAAACACCATATATTTT. The chain carries TRBV7-2 and TRBJ1-3, with a possible D match to TRBD1 (6 bases). The ends were cut back, 2 bases at V and 2 bases at J, with 7 bases in the middle. The CDR3 length is 14 residues. Per germline, CDR1 SGHTA and CDR2 FQGNSA.

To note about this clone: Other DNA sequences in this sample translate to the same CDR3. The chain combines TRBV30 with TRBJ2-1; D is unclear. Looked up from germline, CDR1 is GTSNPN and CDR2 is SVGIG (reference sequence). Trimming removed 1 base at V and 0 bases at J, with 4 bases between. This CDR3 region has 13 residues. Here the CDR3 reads CAWSGGSYNEQFF. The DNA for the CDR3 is TGTGCCTGGAGTGGAGGCTCCTACAATGAGCAGTTCTTC. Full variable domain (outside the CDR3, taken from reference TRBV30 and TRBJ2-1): SQTIHQWPATLVQPVGSPLSLECTVEGTSNPNLYWYRQAAGRGLQLLFYSVGIGQISSEVPQNLSASRPQDRQFILSSKKLLLSDSGFYLCAWSGGSYNEQFFGPGTRLTVL.

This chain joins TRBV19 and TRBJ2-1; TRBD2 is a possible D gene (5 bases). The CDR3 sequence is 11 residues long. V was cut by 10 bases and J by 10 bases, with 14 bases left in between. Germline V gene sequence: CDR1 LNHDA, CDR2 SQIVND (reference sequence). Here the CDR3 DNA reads TGTGCCACCTACCGCGGGTTGGAGCAGTTCTTC. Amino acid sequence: CATYRGLEQFF.

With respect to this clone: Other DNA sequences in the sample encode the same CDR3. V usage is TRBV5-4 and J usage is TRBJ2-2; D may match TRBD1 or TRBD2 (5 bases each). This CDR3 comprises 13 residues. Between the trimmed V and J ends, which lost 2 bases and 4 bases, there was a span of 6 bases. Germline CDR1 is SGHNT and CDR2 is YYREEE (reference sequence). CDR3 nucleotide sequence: TGTGCCAGCAGCTTTGGGACCACCGGGGAGCTGTTTTTT. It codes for CASSFGTTGELFF.

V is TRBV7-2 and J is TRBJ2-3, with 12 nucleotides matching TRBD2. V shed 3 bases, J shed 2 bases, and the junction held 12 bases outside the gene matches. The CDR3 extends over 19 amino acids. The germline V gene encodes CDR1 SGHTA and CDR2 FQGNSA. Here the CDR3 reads CASSFPGLAGARHTDTQYF. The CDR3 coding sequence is TGTGCCAGCAGCTTCCCGGGACTAGCGGGCGCTCGCCACACAGATACGCAGTATTTT.

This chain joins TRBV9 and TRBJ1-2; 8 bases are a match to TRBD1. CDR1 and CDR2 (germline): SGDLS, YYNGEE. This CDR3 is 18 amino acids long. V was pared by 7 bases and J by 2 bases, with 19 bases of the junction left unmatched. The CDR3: CASPLREEEQGENYGYTF. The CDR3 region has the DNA TGTGCCAGCCCCCTTCGAGAAGAGGAACAGGGGGAAAACTATGGCTACACCTTC.

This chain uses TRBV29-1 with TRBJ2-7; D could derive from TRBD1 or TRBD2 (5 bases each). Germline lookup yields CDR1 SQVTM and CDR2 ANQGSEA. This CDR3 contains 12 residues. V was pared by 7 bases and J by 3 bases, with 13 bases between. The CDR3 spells CSAGDVGYEQYF. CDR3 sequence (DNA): TGCAGCGCCGGGGACGTCGGCTACGAGCAGTACTTC.

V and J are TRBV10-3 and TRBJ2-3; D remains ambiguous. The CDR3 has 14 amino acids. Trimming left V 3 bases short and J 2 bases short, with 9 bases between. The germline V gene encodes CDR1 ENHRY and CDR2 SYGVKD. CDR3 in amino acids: CAISERILTDTQYF. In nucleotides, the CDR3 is TGTGCCATCAGTGAACGGATCCTCACAGATACGCAGTATTTT.

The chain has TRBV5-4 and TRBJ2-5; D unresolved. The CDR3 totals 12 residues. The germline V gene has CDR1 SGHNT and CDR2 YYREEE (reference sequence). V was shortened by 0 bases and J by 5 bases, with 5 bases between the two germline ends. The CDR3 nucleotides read TGTGCCAGCAGCTTGGTGGGGGAGACCCAGTACTTC. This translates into CASSLVGETQYF.

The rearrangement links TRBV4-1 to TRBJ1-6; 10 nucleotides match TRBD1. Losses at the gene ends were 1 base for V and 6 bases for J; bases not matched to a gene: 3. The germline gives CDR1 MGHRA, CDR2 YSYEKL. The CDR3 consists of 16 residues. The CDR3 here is CASSQGGQGFNSPLHF. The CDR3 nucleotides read TGCGCCAGCAGCCAAGGGGGACAGGGGTTTAATTCACCCCTCCACTTT.

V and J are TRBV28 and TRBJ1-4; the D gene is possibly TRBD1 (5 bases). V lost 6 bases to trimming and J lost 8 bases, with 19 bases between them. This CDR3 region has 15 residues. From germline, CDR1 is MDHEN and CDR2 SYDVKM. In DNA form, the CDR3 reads TGTGCCAGCAGCCTAGACCGGGGGATGTGGGAAAAACTGTTTTTT. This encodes CASSLDRGMWEKLFF.

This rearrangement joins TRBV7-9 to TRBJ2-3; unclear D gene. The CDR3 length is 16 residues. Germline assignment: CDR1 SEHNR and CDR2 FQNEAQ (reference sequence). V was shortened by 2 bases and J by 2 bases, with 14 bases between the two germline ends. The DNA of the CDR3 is TGTGCCAGCAGCTTAACCGAGACAACCGTCACAGATACGCAGTATTTT. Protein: CASSLTETTVTDTQYF.

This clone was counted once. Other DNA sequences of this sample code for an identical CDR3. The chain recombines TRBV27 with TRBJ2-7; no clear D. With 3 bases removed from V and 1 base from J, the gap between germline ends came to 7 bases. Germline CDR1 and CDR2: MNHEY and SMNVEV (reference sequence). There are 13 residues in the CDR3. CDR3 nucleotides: TGTGCCAGCAGTTTGTCAGATTCCTACGAGCAGTACTTC. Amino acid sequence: CASSLSDSYEQYF.

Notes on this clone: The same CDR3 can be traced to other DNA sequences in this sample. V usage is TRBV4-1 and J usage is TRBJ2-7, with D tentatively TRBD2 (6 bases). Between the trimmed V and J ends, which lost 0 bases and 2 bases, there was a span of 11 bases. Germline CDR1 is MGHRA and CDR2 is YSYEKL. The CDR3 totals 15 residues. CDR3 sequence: CASSQDRGTAYEQYF. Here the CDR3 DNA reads TGCGCCAGCAGCCAAGATCGGGGGACGGCCTACGAGCAGTACTTC.

This CDR3 reads CASSQVAGTEAFF. The CDR3 bases are TGTGCCAGCAGCCAGGTGGCGGGCACTGAAGCTTTCTTT. The rearrangement uses TRBV7-9 and TRBJ1-1, with D unclear. The CDR3 length is 13 residues. The ends were cut back, 5 bases at V and 4 bases at J, with 11 bases in the middle. Per the germline V gene, CDR1 is SEHNR and CDR2 is FQNEAQ (reference sequence).

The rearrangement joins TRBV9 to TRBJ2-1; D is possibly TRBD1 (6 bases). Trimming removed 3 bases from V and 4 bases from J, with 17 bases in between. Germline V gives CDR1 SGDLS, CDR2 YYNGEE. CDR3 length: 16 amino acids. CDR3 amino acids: CASSALSGGLYNEQFF. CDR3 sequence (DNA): TGTGCCAGCAGCGCCCTGTCTGGGGGCCTTTACAATGAGCAGTTCTTC.

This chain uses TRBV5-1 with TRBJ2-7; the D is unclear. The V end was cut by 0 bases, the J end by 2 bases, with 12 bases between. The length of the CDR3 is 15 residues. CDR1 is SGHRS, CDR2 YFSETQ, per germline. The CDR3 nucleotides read TGCGCCAGCAGCTTGGCCCCAGGCACCACCTACGAGCAGTACTTC. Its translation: CASSLAPGTTYEQYF.

The CDR3 protein is CASSLPASSGEQFF. CDR3 coding DNA: TGTGCCAGCAGCTTGCCAGCGAGCAGCGGAGAGCAGTTCTTC. The chain combines TRBV13 with TRBJ2-1; TRBD2 might be the D (5 bases). Germline CDR1 and CDR2: PRHDT and FYEKMQ (reference sequence). V was clipped by 3 bases and J by 10 bases, with 16 bases between them. This CDR3 spans 14 amino acids.

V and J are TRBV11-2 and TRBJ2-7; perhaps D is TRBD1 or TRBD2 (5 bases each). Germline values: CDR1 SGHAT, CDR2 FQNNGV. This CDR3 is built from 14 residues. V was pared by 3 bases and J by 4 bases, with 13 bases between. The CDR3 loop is CASSLRGAPYEQYF. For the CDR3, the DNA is TGTGCCAGCAGCTTGAGAGGGGCTCCTTACGAGCAGTACTTC.

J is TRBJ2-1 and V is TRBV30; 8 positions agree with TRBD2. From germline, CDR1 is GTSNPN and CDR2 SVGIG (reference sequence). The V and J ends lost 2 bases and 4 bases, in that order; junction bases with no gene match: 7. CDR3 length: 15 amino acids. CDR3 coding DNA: TGTGCCTGGAGTCGGTCTAGCGGGCTTTACAATGAGCAGTTCTTC. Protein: CAWSRSSGLYNEQFF.

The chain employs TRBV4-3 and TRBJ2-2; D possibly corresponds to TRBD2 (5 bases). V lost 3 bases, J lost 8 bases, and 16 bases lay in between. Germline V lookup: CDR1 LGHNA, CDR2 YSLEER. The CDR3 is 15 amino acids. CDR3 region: CASSQEVGLAGELFF. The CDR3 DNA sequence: TGCGCCAGCAGCCAGGAGGTTGGGCTAGCAGGGGAGCTGTTTTTT.

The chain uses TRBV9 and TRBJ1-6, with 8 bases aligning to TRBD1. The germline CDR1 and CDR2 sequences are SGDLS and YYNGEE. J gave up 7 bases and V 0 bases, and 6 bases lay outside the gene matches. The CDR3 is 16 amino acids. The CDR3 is CASSVAGQGRNSPLHF. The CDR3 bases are TGTGCCAGCAGCGTAGCCGGACAGGGACGGAATTCACCCCTCCACTTT.

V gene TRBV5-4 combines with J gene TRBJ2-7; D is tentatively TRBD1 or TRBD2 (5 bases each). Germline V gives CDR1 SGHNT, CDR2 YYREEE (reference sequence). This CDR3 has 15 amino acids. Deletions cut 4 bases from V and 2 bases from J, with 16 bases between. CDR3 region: CASSPGFQGAYEQYF. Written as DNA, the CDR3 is TGTGCCAGCAGCCCCGGGTTTCAGGGAGCCTACGAGCAGTACTTC.

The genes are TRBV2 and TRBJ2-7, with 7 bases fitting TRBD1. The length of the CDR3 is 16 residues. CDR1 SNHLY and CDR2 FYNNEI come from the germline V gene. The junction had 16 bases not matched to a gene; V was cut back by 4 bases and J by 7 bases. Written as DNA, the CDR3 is TGTGCCAGCAGTGCCCTAACAGGGGTGTGGGGAGAAGAGCAGTACTTC. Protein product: CASSALTGVWGEEQYF.

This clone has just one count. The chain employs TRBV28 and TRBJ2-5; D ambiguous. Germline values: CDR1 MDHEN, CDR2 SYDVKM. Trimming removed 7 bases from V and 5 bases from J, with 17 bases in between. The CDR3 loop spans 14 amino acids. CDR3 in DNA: TGTGCCAGCAACGGCGGACGTCTGACGGAGACCCAGTACTTC. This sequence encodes CASNGGRLTETQYF.